The 18 T cell receptor beta chains listed next were all sequenced from one sample in a study of cytomegalovirus exposure and HLA in healthy donors. PCR primers comprised 60 Vbeta and 13 Jbeta primers. The data were produced by immunoSEQ multiplex PCR, yet TCRdb's version contains in-frame clones alone and is incomplete. The profile shows some 150,000 clones, about 80% of them singletons. Sequencing was carried out using PBMCs. The receptor set was obtained from a young woman in good health and CMV-seronegative.

This clone was seen just once. The chain recombines TRBV27 with TRBJ2-3, with 8 positions matching TRBD1. Per the germline V gene, CDR1 is MNHEY and CDR2 is SMNVEV (reference sequence). This CDR3 has 15 amino acids. Trimming removed 8 bases from V and 4 bases from J; junction bases left unmatched: 11. CDR3 sequence: CASAVIGQGPDTQYF. CDR3 DNA: TGTGCCAGCGCCGTAATCGGACAGGGTCCAGATACGCAGTATTTT.

This clone was seen more than once but under ten times. The chain links TRBV7-2 to TRBJ1-5; D ambiguous. V was shortened by 4 bases and J by 3 bases, with 10 bases between the two germline ends. Germline CDR1 and CDR2: SGHTA and FQGNSA. The length of the CDR3 is 14 residues. The CDR3 sequence is CASSWAGNNQPQHF. CDR3 DNA: TGTGCCAGCAGCTGGGCGGGTAACAATCAGCCCCAGCATTTT.

The CDR3 nucleotides read TGTGCCAGCAGTATCCGGGACAGCACCTATGGCTACACCTTC. It yields the protein CASSIRDSTYGYTF. The genes are TRBV27 and TRBJ1-2, with TRBD1 matching 7 bases. Germline trimming cut 5 bases from V and 4 bases from J; bases unmatched to any gene: 7. CDR3 size: 14 residues. Germline V gives CDR1 MNHEY, CDR2 SMNVEV (reference sequence).

The chain has TRBV6-5 and TRBJ2-7; TRBD2 matches at 7 bases. The CDR3 is 15 residues long. V was pared by 6 bases and J by 0 bases, with 8 bases of the junction left unmatched. Germline CDR1 and CDR2: MNHEY and SVGAGI. The CDR3 nucleotides read TGTGCCAGCAGACCCGTAGCGGGCCTCTCCTACGAGCAGTACTTC. Translation gives CASRPVAGLSYEQYF.

This clone has just a few counts. This rearrangement joins TRBV2 to TRBJ2-5; D perhaps matches TRBD2 (5 bases). Trimming took off 8 bases at V and 5 bases at J, with 15 bases between the two ends. The length of the CDR3 is 13 residues. Germline CDR1 and CDR2: SNHLY and FYNNEI. Here the CDR3 reads CASRGYPQETQYF. The CDR3 DNA is TGTGCCAGCCGGGGATACCCTCAGGAGACCCAGTACTTC.

The J gene is TRBJ1-2, the V gene TRBV5-4; 8 bases align to TRBD1. This CDR3 spans 13 amino acids. The germline V gene encodes CDR1 SGHNT and CDR2 YYREEE (reference sequence). Trimming took 3 bases from V and 8 from J; bases not matched to a gene: 6. Here the CDR3 reads CASSWDRTQGYTF. CDR3 in DNA: TGTGCCAGCAGCTGGGACAGGACGCAGGGCTACACCTTC.

The gene calls are TRBV10-3 and TRBJ2-7; 9 nucleotides align to TRBD1. The CDR3 extends over 14 amino acids. The V and J ends lost 7 bases and 2 bases, in that order; junction bases with no gene match: 6. Germline lookup yields CDR1 ENHRY and CDR2 SYGVKD. Here the CDR3 reads CAITLGQGTYEQYF. The CDR3 DNA follows: TGTGCCATCACCCTGGGACAGGGAACCTACGAGCAGTACTTC.

This clone was found a few times. The gene calls are TRBV4-3 and TRBJ2-7; tentative D call: TRBD1 (6 bases). This CDR3 has 14 amino acids. The ends were cut back, 0 bases at V and 6 bases at J, with 12 bases in the middle. The V gene's germline CDR1 is LGHNA and CDR2 YSLEER. The CDR3 protein is CASSQDTGRGEQYF. The CDR3 DNA follows: TGCGCCAGCAGCCAAGATACAGGGAGAGGCGAGCAGTACTTC.

The chain employs TRBV30 and TRBJ1-6; 12 bases line up with TRBD1. The CDR3 is 14 amino acids. Germline lookup yields CDR1 GTSNPN and CDR2 SVGIG (reference sequence). J lost 7 bases, V lost 8 bases, and 6 bases had no gene match. The CDR3 DNA follows: TGTGCCGGGACAGGGGGCACTGGGAATTCACCCCTCCACTTT. This translates into CAGTGGTGNSPLHF.

V usage is TRBV5-1 and J usage is TRBJ1-1; D not certain. Per the germline V gene, CDR1 is SGHRS and CDR2 is YFSETQ. The CDR3 totals 13 residues. Between the trimmed V and J ends, which lost 7 bases and 0 bases, there was a span of 10 bases. For the CDR3, the DNA is TGCGCCAGCTCCAGAGGAGTGAACACTGAAGCTTTCTTT. It codes for CASSRGVNTEAFF.

The genes are TRBV7-9 and TRBJ2-7, with TRBD1 identical over 9 bases. CDR3 size: 13 residues. CDR1 SEHNR and CDR2 FQNEAQ come from the germline V gene (reference sequence). With 1 base clipped from V and 10 bases from J, the junction kept 5 bases outside the gene matches. The CDR3 loop reads CASSLGQGERQYF. The DNA of the CDR3 is TGTGCCAGCAGCTTAGGACAGGGGGAAAGACAGTACTTC.

This clone occurred a few times. The chain is built from TRBV5-1 and TRBJ1-1; TRBD1 aligns across 8 bases. The junction had 4 bases not matched to a gene; V was cut back by 5 bases and J by 1 base. Per the germline V gene, CDR1 is SGHRS and CDR2 is YFSETQ. The CDR3 has 14 amino acids. The CDR3 nucleotides are TGCGCCAGCAGTCGGGACAGGCAGAACACTGAAGCTTTCTTT. As protein: CASSRDRQNTEAFF.

This chain links TRBV19 with TRBJ2-2; TRBD1 agrees at 11 bases. This CDR3 has 16 residues. V lost 6 bases to trimming and J lost 4 bases; unmatched junction nucleotides: 7. The germline V gene has CDR1 LNHDA and CDR2 SQIVND (reference sequence). This CDR3 reads CASRRTGGLFTGELFF. The CDR3 DNA sequence: TGTGCCAGTAGGCGGACAGGGGGCTTATTCACCGGGGAGCTGTTTTTT.

The chain employs TRBV5-4 and TRBJ1-1; TRBD1 might be the D (5 bases). This CDR3 region has 15 residues. Per germline, CDR1 SGHNT and CDR2 YYREEE (reference sequence). Trimming pared 4 bases from V and 3 bases from J, leaving 16 bases between. The CDR3 sequence is CASSLPGRVYTEAFF. CDR3 coding DNA: TGTGCCAGCAGCCTACCAGGCAGGGTTTACACTGAAGCTTTCTTT.

V is TRBV6-4 and J is TRBJ2-2; 10 bases align to TRBD1. Germline V gene lookup returns CDR1 MRHNA and CDR2 SNTAGT. The V gene end was trimmed by 10 bases and the J gene end by 4 bases; junction bases not matched to a gene: 6. The CDR3 covers 14 residues. The DNA of the CDR3 is TGTGCCACCCGGGACAGGGGTTCCACCGGGGAGCTGTTTTTT. This codes for CATRDRGSTGELFF.

The chain carries TRBV9 and TRBJ2-2; possibly TRBD1 for D (6 bases). The germline V gene has CDR1 SGDLS and CDR2 YYNGEE. This CDR3 comprises 17 residues. V dropped 3 bases and J dropped 7 bases, with 22 bases sitting between them. The CDR3 reads CASSAAGNRVFGGELFF. As DNA, the CDR3 is TGTGCCAGCAGCGCCGCCGGGAACAGGGTCTTTGGCGGGGAGCTGTTTTTT.

The genes are TRBV2 and TRBJ1-6, with D possibly TRBD1 on 6 matching bases. The CDR3 is 17 amino acids. Germline assignment: CDR1 SNHLY and CDR2 FYNNEI. Trimming took 5 bases from V and 10 from J, leaving 24 bases between them. CDR3 region: CASSKQGLGGFTSPLHF. As DNA, the CDR3 is TGTGCCAGCAGTAAACAGGGTCTGGGTGGCTTTACGTCACCCCTCCACTTT.

The chain is built from TRBV10-3 and TRBJ2-1; 9 nucleotides line up with TRBD2. Germline V CDR1 and CDR2: ENHRY, SYGVKD. The CDR3 is 16 amino acids. J lost 5 bases, V lost 4 bases, and 9 bases had no gene match. CDR3 DNA: TGTGCCATCAGTGCTCGCGGGGGGGAACAAAACAATGAGCAGTTCTTC. Its translation: CAISARGGEQNNEQFF.